Below are 2 T cell receptor beta chains sequenced from a single sample in a study of T cells in Graves' hyperthyroidism and ophthalmopathy. TCR beta CDR3 regions were amplified from RNA transcripts. Researchers ran a first-round RT-PCR on the TCR CDR3 using the HTBI primer set. Using its own MiXCR run on the multiplex PCR reads, TCRdb lists one record per CDR3 protein. The repertoire consists of around 700,000 distinct CDR3 sequences, with about 19% occurring once and the leading ten covering about a sixth. Sequencing input: blood. The origin of the receptors is a woman between 50 and 59 years old with Graves' hyperthyroidism that later progressed to Graves' ophthalmopathy.

This clonotype was seen a handful of times. This sequence joins TRBV18 and TRBJ2-7; 12 nucleotides line up with TRBD2. Germline CDR1 and CDR2: KGHSH and LQKENI. The CDR3 totals 16 residues. V shed 3 bases, J shed 2 bases, and the junction held 5 bases outside the gene matches. Here the CDR3 reads CASSPRTSGDPYEQYF. The CDR3 DNA follows: TGTGCCAGCTCACCGCGGACTAGCGGGGACCCCTACGAGCAGTACTTC. The full variable domain, with the rest looked up from reference TRBV18 and TRBJ2-7, is NAGVMQNPRHLVRRRGQEARLRCSPMKGHSHVYWYRQLPEEGLKFMVYLQKENIIDESGMPKERFSAEFPKEGPSILRIQQVVRGDSAAYFCASSPRTSGDPYEQYFGPGTRLTVT.

This rearrangement joins TRBV29-1 to TRBJ1-6; D is uncertain. The CDR3 loop spans 14 amino acids. Per germline, CDR1 SQVTM and CDR2 ANQGSEA. Trimming took off 6 bases at V and 15 bases at J, with 24 bases between the two ends. The chain's CDR3 is CSVRIQTDSPVLHF. In DNA, the CDR3 is TGCAGCGTCCGAATTCAAACGGACTCCCCGGTCCTCCACTTT.